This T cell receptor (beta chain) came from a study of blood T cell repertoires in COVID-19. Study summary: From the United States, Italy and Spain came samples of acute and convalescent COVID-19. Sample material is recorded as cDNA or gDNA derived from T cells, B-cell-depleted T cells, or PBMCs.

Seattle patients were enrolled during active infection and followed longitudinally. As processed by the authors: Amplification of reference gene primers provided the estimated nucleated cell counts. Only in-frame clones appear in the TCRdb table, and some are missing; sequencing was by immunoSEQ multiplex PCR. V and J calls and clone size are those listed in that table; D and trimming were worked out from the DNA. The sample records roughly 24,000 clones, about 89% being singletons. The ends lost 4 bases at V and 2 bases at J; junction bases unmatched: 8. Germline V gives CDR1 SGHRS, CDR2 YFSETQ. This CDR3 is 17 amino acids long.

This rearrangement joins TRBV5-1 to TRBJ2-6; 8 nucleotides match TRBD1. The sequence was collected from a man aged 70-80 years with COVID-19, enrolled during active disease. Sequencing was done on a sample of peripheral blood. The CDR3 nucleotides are TGCGCCAGCAGCAGTCGACAGGGGTTGGCTGGGGCCAACGTCCTGACTTTC. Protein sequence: CASSSRQGLAGANVLTF. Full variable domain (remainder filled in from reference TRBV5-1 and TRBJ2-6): KAGVTQTPRYLIKTRGQQVTLSCSPISGHRSVSWYQQTPGQGLQFLFEYFSETQRNKGNFPGRFSGRQFSNSRSEMNVSTLELGDSALYLCASSSRQGLAGANVLTFGAGSRLTVL.